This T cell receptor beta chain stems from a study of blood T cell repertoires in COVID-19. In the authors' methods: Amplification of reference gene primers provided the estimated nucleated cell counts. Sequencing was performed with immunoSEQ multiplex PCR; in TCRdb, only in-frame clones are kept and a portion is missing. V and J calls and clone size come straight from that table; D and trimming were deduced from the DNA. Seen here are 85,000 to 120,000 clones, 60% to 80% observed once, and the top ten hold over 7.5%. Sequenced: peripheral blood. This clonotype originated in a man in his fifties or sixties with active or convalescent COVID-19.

The CDR3 region has the DNA TGTGCCAGCAGCCTCGCGTGGGCCTCCCCAAATGATCTAGCGGGACCGCAATACACCGGGGAGCTGTTTTTT. It specifies CASSLAWASPNDLAGPQYTGELFF. The chain carries TRBV28 and TRBJ2-2; 9 nucleotides align to TRBD2. J was trimmed by 3 bases and V by 6 bases; bases with no gene match: 32. Germline CDR1 and CDR2: MDHEN and SYDVKM. The CDR3 is 24 amino acids.